This T cell receptor beta chain came from a study of blood T cell repertoires in COVID-19. The overall study: Sites across the United States, Italy and Spain contributed samples from acute and convalescent COVID-19. T cells, B-cell-depleted T cells, or PBMCs provided the cDNA or gDNA that served as material.

This clone was observed a handful of times. TCRdb's copy holds only in-frame clones and misses some; the assay was immunoSEQ multiplex PCR. The sample consists of under 85,000 clones, 70% to 90% of them appearing once. V shed 5 bases and J shed 2 bases, with 15 bases lying between them. Looked up from germline, CDR1 is MNHEY and CDR2 is SVGAGI. The CDR3 contains 15 residues. The TCR comes from a man aged 35 to 55 with COVID-19, enrolled during active disease. The genes are TRBV6-5 and TRBJ1-2; D perhaps matches TRBD1 (5 bases). Sequenced input: peripheral blood. The CDR3 sequence: CASSTREGTNYGYTF. CDR3 DNA sequence: TGTGCCAGCAGTACCCGGGAGGGGACCAACTATGGCTACACCTTC.